Each of the 12 T cell receptor beta chains below was sequenced from the same sample in a study of spatial heterogeneity in lung cancer. Overall study findings and caveats: For expanded intratumoral alpha and beta TCRs, counts tracked tumor mutation counts.

Time point indicated: sample taken at primary tumor resection. In TCRdb, the 5' RACE reads were re-called with MiXCR into one record per CDR3 protein. The sample consists of 25,000 to 30,000 distinct CDR3 sequences, about 6.6% of them appearing once. What these receptors recognize is not known. The sample was lung tumor tissue, taken at surgery. The receptors derive from a male donor with early-stage non-small cell lung cancer.

This clonotype came up many times. The chain recombines TRBV5-6 with TRBJ1-1; possibly TRBD1 for D (5 bases). Between the trimmed V and J ends, which lost 4 bases and 5 bases, there was a span of 15 bases. Germline assignment: CDR1 SGHDT and CDR2 YYEEEE. The CDR3 consists of 14 residues. The CDR3 region has the DNA TGTGCCAGCAGCCTGAGGGAGGGGTGGACTGAAGCTTTCTTT. Its protein is CASSLREGWTEAFF.

This clonotype was seen many times. The chain has TRBV9 and TRBJ2-7; TRBD2 might be the D (5 bases). CDR3 length: 14 residues. V lost 0 bases, J lost 0 bases, and 7 bases lay in between. Germline V lookup: CDR1 SGDLS, CDR2 YYNGEE. CDR3 nucleotides: TGTGCCAGCAGCGTAGATGCGGGCTCCTACGAGCAGTACTTC. Translating it yields CASSVDAGSYEQYF.

This clonotype has at least ten counts. The J gene is TRBJ2-1, the V gene TRBV5-1; no firm D call. Germline V gene sequence: CDR1 SGHRS, CDR2 YFSETQ. The CDR3 sequence is 15 residues long. V was shortened by 0 bases and J by 6 bases, with 13 bases between the two germline ends. The chain's CDR3 is CASSLVVGPLNEQFF. CDR3 nucleotides: TGCGCCAGCAGCTTGGTTGTAGGGCCCCTCAATGAGCAGTTCTTC.

Ten or more counts support this clonotype. The genes are TRBV2 and TRBJ1-1, with 8 bases matching TRBD1. V was clipped by 4 bases and J by 5 bases; unmatched bases: 6. Germline V gives CDR1 SNHLY, CDR2 FYNNEI. This CDR3 has 14 amino acids. CDR3 nucleotides: TGTGCCAGCAGTGCACAGGGGGTGGTGACTGAAGCTTTCTTT. Amino acids: CASSAQGVVTEAFF.

This clonotype was seen more than once but under ten times. The J gene is TRBJ2-1, the V gene TRBV20-1; D assignment may be TRBD1 or TRBD2 (5 bases each). Germline CDR1 DFQATT, CDR2 SNEGSKA (reference sequence). CDR3 size: 19 residues. V shed 0 bases and J shed 2 bases, with 23 bases lying between them. This chain's CDR3 is CSARDRRRLIGAAYNEQFF. CDR3 sequence (DNA): TGCAGTGCTAGAGATCGACGGAGGTTGATCGGGGCGGCCTACAATGAGCAGTTCTTC.

V and J are TRBV10-3 and TRBJ2-3; no firm D call. Germline CDR1 is ENHRY and CDR2 is SYGVKD. V lost 4 bases and J 5 bases, leaving 13 bases between the germline ends. The CDR3 consists of 14 residues. DNA for the CDR3: TGTGCCATCAGTGTGGAAGGAAGAGGAGATACGCAGTATTTT. As protein: CAISVEGRGDTQYF.

A few counts support this clonotype. The chain couples TRBV5-1 to TRBJ2-3, with 10 bases matching TRBD2. CDR1 and CDR2 from the germline V gene are SGHRS and YFSETQ. V trimming: 4 bases; J trimming: 0 bases; junction bases outside the gene matches: 8. This CDR3 has 17 amino acids. In nucleotides, the CDR3 is TGCGCCAGCAGCCAACGGACTAGCGGATATAGCACAGATACGCAGTATTTT. Amino acids: CASSQRTSGYSTDTQYF.

In its sample, this clonotype was seen a few times. The chain uses TRBV4-3 and TRBJ2-2, with a possible D match to TRBD1 (5 bases). Germline-derived CDR1 and CDR2 are LGHNA and YSLEER. V lost 0 bases and J lost 5, with 13 bases in between. The CDR3 is made up of 16 amino acids. CDR3 amino acids: CASSQEWGASTGELFF. Written as DNA, the CDR3 is TGCGCCAGCAGCCAAGAGTGGGGCGCGAGTACCGGGGAGCTGTTTTTT.

This clonotype was found many times. This chain connects TRBV20-1 to TRBJ1-1, with 8 bases identical to TRBD1. V lost 2 bases to trimming and J lost 5 bases; unmatched junction nucleotides: 4. The V gene's germline CDR1 is DFQATT and CDR2 SNEGSKA (reference sequence). The CDR3 has 13 residues. The CDR3: CSARTGGGTEAFF. The CDR3 bases are TGCAGTGCTAGAACAGGGGGTGGAACTGAAGCTTTCTTT.

This clonotype was seen at least ten times. This sequence joins TRBV20-1 and TRBJ2-5; the match to TRBD2 covers 13 bases. The CDR3 extends over 13 amino acids. Germline V gives CDR1 DFQATT, CDR2 SNEGSKA (reference sequence). The CDR3: CRSTSGGSETQYF. CDR3 coding DNA: TGCAGATCGACTAGCGGGGGGAGTGAGACCCAGTACTTC.

This clonotype has a count of ten or more. The rearrangement joins TRBV6-1 to TRBJ2-4; D call uncertain. CDR1 MNHNS and CDR2 SASEGT come from the germline V gene. The CDR3 runs to 12 residues. V was pared by 3 bases and J by 7 bases, with 7 bases between. This CDR3 is CASSESLNIQYF. The CDR3 DNA reads as TGTGCCAGCAGTGAGAGTCTTAACATTCAGTACTTC.

This clonotype was counted only a few times. V usage is TRBV5-6 and J usage is TRBJ2-7; 10 bases are shared with TRBD1. The CDR3 spans 14 residues. V gave up 2 bases and J gave up 5 bases; unmatched junction bases: 4. Germline lookup yields CDR1 SGHDT and CDR2 YYEEEE. The CDR3 sequence: CASSLGTGENEQYF. Written as DNA, the CDR3 is TGTGCCAGCAGCTTAGGGACAGGGGAGAACGAGCAGTACTTC.